Shown below are 18 T cell receptor beta chains from a single sample sequenced in a study of beta chain features in type 1 diabetes. Antigen specificity for these receptors is unknown. The sequenced template was cDNA made from the entire isolated RNA. Assay used: immunoSEQ multiplex PCR; TCRdb lists only in-frame clones, some missing. The sample yields about 700,000 clones, about an eighth seen once. Findings of the study overall: Shorter TCRB CDR3s, moderately but significantly so, were found in Type 1 diabetes patients in all four CD4+ subsets.

Specimen: naive CD4+ T cells from blood. These receptors all come from a man aged 18 to 35 with type 1 diabetes.

This clone was seen a few times. The chain is built from TRBV28 and TRBJ2-1; 7 bases align to TRBD1. The CDR3 contains 15 residues. The germline gives CDR1 MDHEN, CDR2 SYDVKM. V lost 2 bases, J lost 6 bases, and 7 bases stayed unmatched. CDR3 nucleotides: TGTGCCAGCAGTTTAGCGGGTGCAGGGGGCAATGAGCAGTTCTTC. As protein: CASSLAGAGGNEQFF. Full variable domain (outside the CDR3, taken from reference TRBV28 and TRBJ2-1): DVKVTQSSRYLVKRTGEKVFLECVQDMDHENMFWYRQDPGLGLRLIYFSYDVKMKEKGDIPEGYSVSREKKERFSLILESASTNQTSMYLCASSLAGAGGNEQFFGPGTRLTVL.

This clone was detected only once. The rearrangement uses TRBV4-2 and TRBJ2-7; no firm D call. Germline assignment: CDR1 LGHNA and CDR2 YNFKEQ. V was clipped by 4 bases and J by 2 bases, with 3 bases between them. The CDR3 runs 11 residues. As DNA, the CDR3 is TGTGCCAGCAGCCGGGCCTACGAGCAGTACTTC. Translation: CASSRAYEQYF.

The rearrangement joins TRBV29-1 to TRBJ1-1; possibly TRBD1 for D (5 bases). CDR3 length equals 12 residues. CDR1 is SQVTM and CDR2 is ANQGSEA in the germline V gene. Trimming took 6 bases from V and 1 from J, leaving 9 bases between them. For the CDR3, the DNA is TGCAGCGTCAGGGTCGGGAACACTGAAGCTTTCTTT. It translates to CSVRVGNTEAFF. The variable domain in full, with the rest retrieved from reference TRBV29-1 and TRBJ1-1, is SAVISQKPSRDICQRGTSLTIQCQVDSQVTMMFWYRQQPGQSLTLIATANQGSEATYESGFVIDKFPISRPNLTFSTLTVSNMSPEDSSIYLCSVRVGNTEAFFGQGTRLTVV.

To note about this clone: Other DNA variants within this sample encode the same CDR3. V usage is TRBV5-1 and J usage is TRBJ2-1; D possibly corresponds to TRBD1 (6 bases). This CDR3 region has 15 residues. Trimming cost V 5 bases and J 0 bases, with 12 bases left between them. Germline V CDR1 and CDR2: SGHRS, YFSETQ. CDR3 amino acids: CASSSDSSSYNEQFF. The CDR3 DNA is TGCGCCAGCAGTTCGGACAGCAGCTCCTACAATGAGCAGTTCTTC.

Here the CDR3 reads CASQRTEDTQYF. CDR3 coding DNA: TGTGCCAGCCAGCGTACAGAAGATACGCAGTATTTT. The chain carries TRBV9 and TRBJ2-3; D not certain. In germline, CDR1 is SGDLS, CDR2 YYNGEE. There are 12 residues in the CDR3. Trimming removed 7 bases at V and 5 bases at J, with 11 bases between.

Points on this clone: Other DNA sequences in this sample translate to the same CDR3. The chain recombines TRBV5-6 with TRBJ1-5; 8 bases map to TRBD1. V lost 1 base and J lost 6; bases outside the gene matches: 3. Germline lookup yields CDR1 SGHDT and CDR2 YYEEEE. The CDR3 loop spans 14 amino acids. The CDR3 region has the DNA TGTGCCAGCAGCTTGCAGGGGGCCGGTCAGCCCCAGCATTTT. This gives the protein CASSLQGAGQPQHF.

In its sample, this clone was seen a few times. The chain's CDR3 is CASRTEVYNEQFF. The CDR3 bases are TGTGCCAGCCGGACAGAAGTCTACAATGAGCAGTTCTTC. The chain employs TRBV2 and TRBJ2-1; possible D gene TRBD1, 6 bases. V dropped 8 bases and J dropped 3 bases, with 11 bases sitting between them. CDR3 length: 13 amino acids. Germline CDR1 SNHLY, CDR2 FYNNEI.

The chain joins TRBV23-1 to TRBJ2-7; maybe TRBD1 (7 bases). TRBV23-1 is an ORF, with its function uncertain. The CDR3 has 15 residues. The V gene lost 4 bases and the J gene lost 0 bases, with 13 bases spanning the gap. The CDR3 nucleotides are TGCGCCAGCAGTCCCCAGGGGGGCCCCTCCTACGAGCAGTACTTC. Its translation: CASSPQGGPSYEQYF.

A note on this clone: Being one base from a much bigger clone, this may be a read error. Other DNA sequences of this sample code for an identical CDR3. This chain connects TRBV5-1 to TRBJ2-7; D gene unclear. Trimming stripped 3 bases from V and 2 bases from J, with 3 bases between. Germline CDR1 SGHRS, CDR2 YFSETQ. The CDR3 covers 11 residues. This CDR3 is CASSSAYEQYF. CDR3 DNA sequence: TGCGCCAGCAGCTCCGCCTACGAGCAGTACTTC.

This clone has a handful of counts. This sequence joins TRBV5-4 and TRBJ2-3; TRBD2 matches at 10 bases. In germline, CDR1 is SGHNT, CDR2 YYREEE (reference sequence). The CDR3 covers 16 residues. V shed 4 bases, J shed 0 bases, and the junction held 5 bases outside the gene matches. This CDR3 reads CASSTGLAESTDTQYF. CDR3 nucleotides: TGTGCCAGCAGCACCGGACTAGCGGAGAGCACAGATACGCAGTATTTT.

The chain recombines TRBV7-3 with TRBJ2-5; D remains ambiguous. The germline V gene has CDR1 SGHTA and CDR2 FQGTGA. V gave up 2 bases and J gave up 2 bases, with 9 bases separating them. This CDR3 region has 14 residues. CDR3 sequence: CASSLLGGQETQYF. Here the CDR3 DNA reads TGTGCCAGCAGCTTACTCGGCGGACAAGAGACCCAGTACTTC.

This clone has just a few counts. The V and J genes are TRBV9 and TRBJ2-1; either TRBD1 or TRBD2 may fit D (5 bases each). With 1 base removed from V and 8 bases from J, the gap between germline ends came to 13 bases. CDR3 length: 14 amino acids. In germline, CDR1 is SGDLS, CDR2 YYNGEE. CDR3 bases: TGTGCCAGCAGCGTAAGAGGGGAGTGGGATGAGCAGTTCTTC. It codes for CASSVRGEWDEQFF.

There are a few counts of this clone. The junction departs from germline at one end; a sequencing error may be responsible. This chain uses TRBV6-5 with TRBJ2-2, with 9 bases that match TRBD2. Per the germline V gene, CDR1 is MNHEY and CDR2 is SVGAGI. CDR3 length equals 13 residues. CDR3 region: CGVAGDNTGELFF. As DNA, the CDR3 is TGCGGGGTAGCGGGGGATAACACCGGGGAGCTGTTTTTT.

This sequence joins TRBV10-3 and TRBJ1-1; D is possibly TRBD1 (5 bases). CDR3 length equals 12 residues. Trimming left V 10 bases short and J 1 base short, with 10 bases between. Germline CDR1 is ENHRY and CDR2 is SYGVKD. The CDR3 DNA sequence: TGTGCCACCGCGGGACGGAACACTGAAGCTTTCTTT. Translated, it gives CATAGRNTEAFF.

The V gene is TRBV2, the J gene TRBJ2-1; D is ambiguous. V was trimmed by 3 bases and J by 15 bases, leaving 9 bases between them. CDR1 and CDR2 (germline): SNHLY, FYNNEI. The CDR3 covers 10 residues. The CDR3 loop reads CASSDVTVFF. For the CDR3, the DNA is TGTGCCAGCAGTGATGTCACTGTGTTCTTC.

The chain employs TRBV10-3 and TRBJ2-3; D could derive from TRBD1 or TRBD2 (5 bases each). With 6 bases removed from V and 2 bases from J, the gap between germline ends came to 12 bases. This CDR3 is built from 14 residues. CDR1 and CDR2 (germline): ENHRY, SYGVKD. The CDR3 DNA reads as TGTGCCATCAGCGAGGGGATTCCCACAGATACGCAGTATTTT. Translating gives CAISEGIPTDTQYF.

This clone was found a few times. The rearrangement links TRBV6-1 to TRBJ2-7; 7 bases align to TRBD1. CDR1 is MNHNS and CDR2 is SASEGT in the germline V gene. The CDR3 covers 15 residues. V dropped 0 bases and J dropped 2; count of bases not matched to a gene: 4. CDR3 nucleotides: TGTGCCAGCAGTGAAGCGGGGACAGAACCCTACGAGCAGTACTTC. It specifies CASSEAGTEPYEQYF.

This clone showed up just a few times. The chain has TRBV7-3 and TRBJ1-2; 7 bases agree with TRBD1. CDR1 is SGHTA and CDR2 is FQGTGA in the germline V gene. V lost 6 bases and J lost 4; bases outside the gene matches: 8. The CDR3 contains 14 residues. Written as DNA, the CDR3 is TGTGCCAGCAGTTCACAGGGGCTTAGCTATGGCTACACCTTC. Protein product: CASSSQGLSYGYTF.